A selection of T cell receptor beta chains follows, all from one sample in a study of T cells in Graves' hyperthyroidism and ophthalmopathy. TCRdb redid the calling of the multiplex PCR reads with MiXCR, one entry per CDR3 protein. The repertoire holds roughly 350,000 distinct CDR3 sequences, with roughly 15% as singletons. The sequenced material came from blood. These receptors originate from a woman in her 30s with Graves' ophthalmopathy. CDR3s include the opening cysteine and the closing phenylalanine or tryptophan. A D gene is named only where the DNA matches it firmly. The size field is filled for only some rows; it gives once, few, many or a size class.

J gene,D gene,clone size,V gene,CDR3 protein,CDR3 DNA
TRBJ2-5,NA,many,TRBV12-3/TRBV12-4,CASSFSGRGGETQYF,TGTGCCAGCAGTTTCTCTGGCAGGGGCGGAGAGACCCAGTACTTC
TRBJ2-5,NA,many,TRBV12-5,CASGKDTLQETQYF,TGTGCTAGTGGTAAAGACACTCTCCAAGAGACCCAGTACTTC
TRBJ1-5,NA,NA,TRBV20-1,CSGCLNSNQPQHF,TGCAGTGGGTGTTTGAATAGCAATCAGCCCCAGCATTTT
TRBJ2-7,TRBD2,many,TRBV20-1,CSASWRGGETYEQYF,TGCAGTGCTAGCTGGCGCGGGGGGGAAACCTACGAGCAGTACTTC
TRBJ1-5,TRBD1,few,TRBV20-1,CSASIGGWDRASQPQHF,TGCAGTGCTAGTATAGGGGGGTGGGACAGGGCGAGTCAGCCCCAGCATTTT
TRBJ2-1,NA,many,TRBV28,CASSPDVKTHNEQFF,TGTGCCAGCAGCCCGGATGTCAAGACCCACAATGAGCAGTTCTTC
TRBJ2-5,NA,NA,TRBV6-2/TRBV6-3,CARSSPVQTLKETQYF,TGTGCCAGAAGTAGCCCAGTCCAGACTCTAAAAGAGACCCAGTACTTC
TRBJ1-3,TRBD1,NA,TRBV29-1,CSVTGQGAQGNTIYF,TGCAGCGTCACGGGACAGGGGGCGCAAGGAAACACCATATATTTT
TRBJ2-7,NA,few,TRBV14,CASSPRPGNEQYF,TGTGCCAGCAGCCCTAGACCGGGGAACGAGCAGTACTTC
TRBJ2-3,NA,many,TRBV11-2,CASSSWAGMSTDTQYF,TGTGCCAGCAGCTCCTGGGCAGGAATGAGCACAGATACGCAGTATTTT
TRBJ2-3,TRBD1,few,TRBV7-9,CASSFRGPDTQYF,TGTGCCAGCAGCTTTAGGGGGCCAGATACGCAGTATTTT
TRBJ1-1,TRBD1,many,TRBV12-5,CASGPTGTGVNTEAFF,TGTGCTAGTGGTCCGACCGGGACAGGGGTGAACACTGAAGCTTTCTTT
TRBJ2-1,NA,NA,TRBV7-3,CASSDTRLAVNEQFF,TGTGCCAGCAGCGACACGCGGCTAGCAGTCAATGAGCAGTTCTTC
TRBJ2-2,NA,NA,TRBV4-1,CASSPPPGTGELFF,TGCGCCAGCAGCCCCCCCCCGGGCACCGGGGAGCTGTTTTTT
TRBJ2-7,NA,many,TRBV30,CAWLRWNEQYF,TGTGCCTGGTTGAGGTGGAACGAGCAGTACTTC
TRBJ2-6,TRBD1,many,TRBV7-9,CASSLVTGARGANVLTF,TGTGCCAGCAGCTTAGTAACAGGGGCGCGGGGGGCCAACGTCCTGACTTTC
TRBJ1-1,NA,once,TRBV28,CAGSFRLGTTEALF,TGTGCCGGCAGTTTCCGCCTCGGAACCACTGAAGCTCTCTTT
TRBJ1-1,TRBD1,few,TRBV7-9,CASSLGIGQDTEAFF,TGTGCCAGCAGCTTAGGTATTGGACAGGACACTGAAGCTTTCTTT
TRBJ2-3,TRBD1,many,TRBV15,CATSTAGTGVVVTDTQYF,TGTGCCACCAGCACCGCCGGGACAGGGGTAGTAGTGACAGATACGCAGTATTTT
TRBJ2-5,NA,many,TRBV6-1,CASSHTARETQYF,TGTGCCAGCAGCCACACAGCGAGAGAGACCCAGTACTTC
TRBJ2-7,NA,many,TRBV28,CASTPLGQNYEQYF,TGTGCCAGCACCCCGCTCGGGCAGAACTACGAGCAGTACTTC
TRBJ2-7,NA,NA,TRBV13,CASSLGPASGHEQYF,TGTGCCAGCAGCTTAGGGCCAGCAAGTGGGCACGAGCAGTACTTC
TRBJ1-6,NA,many,TRBV9,CASSPLGTGLNSPLHF,TGTGCCAGCAGCCCGCTCGGGACGGGCCTAAATTCACCCCTCCACTTT
TRBJ2-7,NA,many,TRBV28,CASSVPPYEQYF,TGTGCCAGCAGCGTCCCTCCCTACGAGCAGTACTTC
TRBJ1-3,TRBD1,many,TRBV30,CAWSVGDRDSGNTIYF,TGTGCCTGGAGTGTAGGGGACAGAGACTCTGGAAACACCATATATTTT
TRBJ2-3,NA,many,TRBV11-2,CASSSWGGRADTQYF,TGTGCCAGCAGCTCCTGGGGGGGGCGGGCAGATACGCAGTATTTT
TRBJ2-3,NA,many,TRBV7-8,CASSFRYLDTQYF,TGTGCCAGCAGCTTTCGTTACTTAGATACGCAGTATTTT
TRBJ1-1,NA,many,TRBV5-1,CASSSGDFTEAFF,TGCGCCAGCAGCTCAGGGGATTTCACTGAAGCTTTCTTT
TRBJ1-2,TRBD1,NA,TRBV7-9,CASSSDRGLGYTF,TGTGCCAGCAGCTCGGACAGGGGGCTTGGCTACACCTTC
TRBJ2-3,NA,many,TRBV5-8,CASSLVHQYTQYF,TGTGCCAGCAGCTTGGTTCACCAGTATACGCAGTATTTT
TRBJ1-5,NA,many,TRBV10-2,CASSEYRLSNQPQHF,TGCGCCAGCAGTGAGTACAGACTTAGCAATCAGCCCCAGCATTTT
TRBJ2-1,NA,few,TRBV13,CASSPGTENDNEQFF,TGTGCCAGCAGCCCTGGGACGGAAAACGACAATGAGCAGTTCTTC
TRBJ2-7,TRBD2,many,TRBV7-6,CASSLGGTRNEQYF,TGTGCCAGCAGCTTAGGAGGGACTAGAAACGAGCAGTACTTC
TRBJ1-6,TRBD1,many,TRBV28,CASSWGTGTNSPLHF,TGTGCCAGCAGTTGGGGGACAGGGACTAATTCACCCCTCCACTTT
TRBJ2-2,TRBD1,NA,TRBV2,CASSPGGETGELFF,TGTGCCAGCAGTCCAGGGGGTGAAACCGGGGAGCTGTTTTTT
TRBJ1-1,TRBD1,many,TRBV28,CASSSPGQGVESGKAFF,TGTGCCAGCAGCTCACCGGGACAGGGGGTGGAGAGCGGGAAAGCTTTCTTT
TRBJ1-1,TRBD1,many,TRBV19,CASSILGQGEGTEAFF,TGTGCCAGTAGTATCCTGGGACAGGGAGAGGGCACTGAAGCTTTCTTT
TRBJ2-7,TRBD1,once,TRBV30,CAWTIGTATYEQYF,TGTGCCTGGACCATCGGGACAGCCACTTACGAGCAGTACTTC
TRBJ2-1,TRBD1,many,TRBV30,CAWSRDRASYNEQFF,TGTGCCTGGAGCCGGGACAGGGCGTCCTACAATGAGCAGTTCTTC
TRBJ2-7,TRBD1,many,TRBV20-1,CSAQTGASYEQYF,TGCAGTGCGCAGACAGGGGCCTCCTACGAGCAGTACTTC
TRBJ2-2,NA,NA,TRBV29-1,CSVHPSHSGELFF,TGCAGCGTTCACCCATCCCACTCCGGGGAGCTGTTTTTT
TRBJ1-2,NA,many,TRBV28,CASTLGGLQNYGYTF,TGTGCCAGCACCTTGGGGGGGTTACAGAACTATGGCTACACCTTC
TRBJ2-2,NA,NA,TRBV9,CASSVDGTSTNTGELFF,TGTGCCAGCAGCGTAGACGGGACGTCCACTAACACCGGGGAGCTGTTTTTT
TRBJ2-7,NA,many,TRBV12-3/TRBV12-4,CASSPRGASDEQYF,TGTGCCAGCAGTCCCCGGGGAGCCTCTGACGAGCAGTACTTC
TRBJ2-5,NA,many,TRBV7-2,CASSLGGASETQYF,TGTGCCAGCAGCTTAGGCGGGGCCTCGGAGACCCAGTACTTC
TRBJ1-1,NA,many,TRBV11-3,CASSLRAGNTEAFF,TGTGCCAGCAGCTTAAGGGCAGGGAACACTGAAGCTTTCTTT
TRBJ2-7,TRBD2,NA,TRBV2,CASSLGTSGRSYEQYF,TGTGCCAGCAGTCTCGGGACTAGCGGGAGATCCTACGAGCAGTACTTC
TRBJ2-1,NA,many,TRBV7-9,CASSKGIGGPYNEQFF,TGTGCCAGCAGCAAAGGAATAGGGGGACCATACAATGAGCAGTTCTTC
TRBJ2-1,TRBD2,many,TRBV12-3/TRBV12-4,CASSLELAGKAYNEQFF,TGTGCCAGCAGTTTAGAACTAGCGGGCAAGGCCTACAATGAGCAGTTCTTC
TRBJ2-6,TRBD1,NA,TRBV12-3/TRBV12-4,CASSLIGQGLGSGANVLTF,TGTGCCAGCAGTTTAATCGGACAGGGCCTGGGTTCTGGGGCCAACGTCCTGACTTTC
TRBJ1-2,NA,many,TRBV12-3/TRBV12-4,CASSLLGQDGYTF,TGTGCCAGCAGTTTACTGGGGCAGGATGGCTACACCTTC
TRBJ2-5,NA,many,TRBV6-1,CASRSYGPEAETQYF,TGTGCCAGCAGGTCCTATGGACCCGAAGCCGAGACCCAGTACTTC
TRBJ2-3,TRBD2,many,TRBV20-1,CSAREASGDSTDTQYF,TGCAGTGCTAGGGAGGCTAGCGGAGACAGCACAGATACGCAGTATTTT
TRBJ1-5,NA,few,TRBV6-4,CASSESIGTPQHF,TGTGCCAGCAGTGAAAGTATCGGAACCCCCCAGCATTTT